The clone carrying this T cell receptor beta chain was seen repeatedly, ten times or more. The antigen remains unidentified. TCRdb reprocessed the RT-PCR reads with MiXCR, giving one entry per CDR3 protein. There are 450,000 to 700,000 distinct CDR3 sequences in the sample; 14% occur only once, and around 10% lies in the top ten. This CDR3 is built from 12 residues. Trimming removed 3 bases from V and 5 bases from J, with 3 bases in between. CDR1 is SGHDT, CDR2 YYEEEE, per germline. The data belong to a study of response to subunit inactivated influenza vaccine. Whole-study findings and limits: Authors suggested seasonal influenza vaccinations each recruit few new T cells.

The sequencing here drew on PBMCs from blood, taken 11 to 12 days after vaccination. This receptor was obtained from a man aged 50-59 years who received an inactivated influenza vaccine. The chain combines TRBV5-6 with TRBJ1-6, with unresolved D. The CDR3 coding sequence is TGTGCCAGCAGCTCGGATAATTCACCCCTCCACTTT. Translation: CASSSDNSPLHF.